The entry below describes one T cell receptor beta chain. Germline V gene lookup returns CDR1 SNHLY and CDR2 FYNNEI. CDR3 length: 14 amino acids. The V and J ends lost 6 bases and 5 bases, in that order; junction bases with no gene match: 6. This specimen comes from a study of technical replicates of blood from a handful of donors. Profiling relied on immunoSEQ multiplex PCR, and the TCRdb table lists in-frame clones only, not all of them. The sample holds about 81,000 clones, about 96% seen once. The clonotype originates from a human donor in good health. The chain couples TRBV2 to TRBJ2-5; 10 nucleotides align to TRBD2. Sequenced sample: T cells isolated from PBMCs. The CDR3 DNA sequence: TGTGCCAGCAGCCCCAGAGCGGGGGGGGAGACCCAGTACTTC. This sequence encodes CASSPRAGGETQYF. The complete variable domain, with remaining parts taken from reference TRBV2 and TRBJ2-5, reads EPEVTQTPSHQVTQMGQEVILRCVPISNHLYFYWYRQILGQKVEFLVSFYNNEISEKSEIFDDQFSVERPDGSNFTLKIRSTKLEDSAMYFCASSPRAGGETQYFGPGTRLLVL.